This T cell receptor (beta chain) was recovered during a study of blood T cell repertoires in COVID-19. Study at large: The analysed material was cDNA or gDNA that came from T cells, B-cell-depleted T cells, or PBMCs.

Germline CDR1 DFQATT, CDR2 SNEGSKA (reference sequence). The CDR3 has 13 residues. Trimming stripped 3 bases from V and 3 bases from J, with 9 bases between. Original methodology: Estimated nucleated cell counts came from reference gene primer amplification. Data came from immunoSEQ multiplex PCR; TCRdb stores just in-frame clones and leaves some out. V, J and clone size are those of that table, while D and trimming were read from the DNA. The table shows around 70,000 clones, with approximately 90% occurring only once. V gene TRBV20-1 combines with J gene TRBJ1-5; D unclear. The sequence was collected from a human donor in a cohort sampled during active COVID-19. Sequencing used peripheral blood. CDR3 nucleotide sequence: TGCAGTGCTAGTATCCAGGCCAATCAGCCCCAGCATTTT. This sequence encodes CSASIQANQPQHF.